These 26 T cell receptor beta chains share one sample of origin, sequenced in a study of T cell responses to AZD1222 COVID-19 vaccine. Only in-frame clones appear in the TCRdb table, and some are missing; sequencing was by immunoSEQ multiplex PCR. The sample lists 160,000 or so clones, around 89% seen once, with approximately 4.3% in the top ten. Source: peripheral blood, taken 28 days after the second AZD1222 dose. The source of these receptors is an adult who received the AZD1222 COVID-19 vaccine.

V gene TRBV30 combines with J gene TRBJ1-6, with a tentative D call TRBD1 (5 bases). The CDR3 consists of 14 residues. Trimming took 0 bases from V and 8 from J, leaving 11 bases between them. CDR1 is GTSNPN, CDR2 SVGIG, per germline (reference sequence). The CDR3 sequence: CAWSVGQGHSPLHF. CDR3 nucleotides: TGTGCCTGGAGTGTCGGGCAGGGCCATTCACCCCTCCACTTT.

The chain joins TRBV12-3 or TRBV12-4 to TRBJ1-5; D is ambiguous. Trimming pared 1 base from V and 8 bases from J, leaving 6 bases between. The CDR3 spans 12 residues. CDR3 protein: CASSLVGKPQHF. The CDR3, as DNA: TGTGCCAGCAGTTTAGTAGGGAAGCCCCAGCATTTT.

The chain joins TRBV6-2 or TRBV6-3 to TRBJ1-1; D unresolved. V was pared by 6 bases and J by 1 base, with 12 bases between. The CDR3 runs to 14 residues. In germline, CDR1 is MNHEY, CDR2 SVGEGT. The CDR3 DNA reads as TGTGCCAGCAGCTCTCACCAGAGGAACACTGAAGCTTTCTTT. Translating gives CASSSHQRNTEAFF.

In its sample, this clone was seen once. The chain carries TRBV19 and TRBJ1-4; 7 nucleotides match TRBD1. The trim removed 4 bases at V and 0 bases at J, leaving 5 bases unmatched. CDR3 size: 16 residues. CDR1 and CDR2 (germline): LNHDA, SQIVND (reference sequence). The CDR3: CASSTSDRATNEKLFF. The CDR3 DNA follows: TGTGCCAGTAGTACTTCCGACAGGGCAACTAATGAAAAACTGTTTTTT.

The V and J genes are TRBV7-9 and TRBJ1-2, with a possible D match to TRBD1 (6 bases). Per germline, CDR1 SEHNR and CDR2 FQNEAQ (reference sequence). The V end lost 4 bases, the J end lost 0 bases, and 18 bases lay between the germline ends. The CDR3 contains 17 residues. The CDR3 DNA sequence: TGTGCCAGCAGCTACCACCTCGGGACATCCCCTAACTATGGCTACACCTTC. This encodes CASSYHLGTSPNYGYTF.

CDR3 coding DNA: TGCGCCAGCAGCGCCGACAGAAACGAAGCTTTCTTT. It codes for CASSADRNEAFF. The chain links TRBV5-1 to TRBJ1-1; D is perhaps TRBD1 (5 bases). The CDR3 covers 12 residues. Germline V gives CDR1 SGHRS, CDR2 YFSETQ. V was trimmed by 4 bases and J by 8 bases, leaving 12 bases between them.

This clone was counted between two and nine times. The rearrangement joins TRBV30 to TRBJ1-1; tentatively, D is TRBD1 (6 bases). The CDR3 covers 12 residues. Deletions cut 3 bases from V and 9 bases from J, with 14 bases between. In germline, CDR1 is GTSNPN, CDR2 SVGIG (reference sequence). For the CDR3, the DNA is TGTGCCTGGAGCCTCACAGGGAGAAAAGCTTTCTTT. Protein product: CAWSLTGRKAFF. Using reference TRBV30 and TRBJ1-1 for the parts outside the CDR3, the full variable domain is SQTIHQWPATLVQPVGSPLSLECTVEGTSNPNLYWYRQAAGRGLQLLFYSVGIGQISSEVPQNLSASRPQDRQFILSSKKLLLSDSGFYLCAWSLTGRKAFFGQGTRLTVV.

The chain is built from TRBV4-1 and TRBJ1-2; D might be TRBD1 (6 bases). CDR3 length: 16 amino acids. V was shortened by 0 bases and J by 0 bases, with 11 bases between the two germline ends. Germline V gene data show CDR1 as MGHRA and CDR2 as YSYEKL. The CDR3 bases are TGCGCCAGCAGCCAAGACGCAGGGGATACTAACTATGGCTACACCTTC. Translating gives CASSQDAGDTNYGYTF.

The V gene is TRBV5-4, the J gene TRBJ2-1; 7 nucleotides line up with TRBD2. V trimming: 5 bases; J trimming: 3 bases; junction bases outside the gene matches: 8. Germline lookup yields CDR1 SGHNT and CDR2 YYREEE (reference sequence). CDR3 length equals 15 residues. The chain's CDR3 is CASREAGMDYNEQFF. The CDR3 DNA follows: TGTGCCAGCAGGGAAGCGGGGATGGACTACAATGAGCAGTTCTTC.

This rearrangement joins TRBV6-6 to TRBJ2-2; no definite D call. This CDR3 comprises 14 residues. Germline V gene data show CDR1 as MNHNY and CDR2 as SVGAGI (reference sequence). V lost 5 bases to trimming and J lost 6 bases, with 13 bases between them. The CDR3 sequence is CASSPLTEAGELFF. CDR3 coding DNA: TGTGCCAGCAGTCCCCTCACTGAGGCCGGGGAGCTGTTTTTT.

V is TRBV2 and J is TRBJ1-5, with 11 positions matching TRBD1. Germline CDR1 is SNHLY and CDR2 is FYNNEI. V trimming: 6 bases; J trimming: 6 bases; junction bases outside the gene matches: 7. The CDR3 runs 15 residues. CDR3 sequence (DNA): TGTGCCAGCAGCCGCATCGGGACAGGGGGTCAGCCCCAGCATTTT. Translating gives CASSRIGTGGQPQHF.

The chain is built from TRBV7-6 and TRBJ1-3, with D unresolved. Germline assignment: CDR1 SGHVS and CDR2 FNYEAQ. The CDR3 contains 17 residues. V was cut by 2 bases and J by 0 bases, with 14 bases left in between. In DNA form, the CDR3 reads TGTGCCAGCAGCTTAAGGGTTACAGCCAACTCTGGAAACACCATATATTTT. Its translation is CASSLRVTANSGNTIYF.

This chain links TRBV9 with TRBJ1-2; possible D gene TRBD1, 5 bases. The germline gives CDR1 SGDLS, CDR2 YYNGEE. V was shortened by 3 bases and J by 4 bases, with 10 bases between the two germline ends. The CDR3 sequence is 13 residues long. The CDR3 here is CASSEGTFYGYTF. The CDR3 DNA is TGTGCCAGCAGCGAGGGGACTTTCTATGGCTACACCTTC.

The chain recombines TRBV7-3 with TRBJ1-1; D uncertain. The germline V and J ends were trimmed by 5 bases and 0 bases, with 10 bases remaining between them. There are 14 residues in the CDR3. Germline V gene lookup returns CDR1 SGHTA and CDR2 FQGTGA. CDR3 DNA: TGTGCCAGCAGCGCCCTCCACATGAACACTGAAGCTTTCTTT. It encodes CASSALHMNTEAFF.

This clone was seen a handful of times. The chain couples TRBV11-3 to TRBJ2-1; D is unclear. V was cut by 1 base and J by 8 bases, with 6 bases left in between. Germline CDR1 and CDR2: SGHNT and YENEEA. There are 12 residues in the CDR3. The CDR3 sequence is CASSLVADEQFF. The CDR3 bases are TGTGCCAGCAGCTTAGTGGCGGATGAGCAGTTCTTC. Combining the CDR3 with reference TRBV11-3 and TRBJ2-1 gives the whole variable domain EAGVVQSPRYKIIEKKQPVAFWCNPISGHNTLYWYLQNLGQGPELLIRYENEEAVDDSQLPKDRFSAERLKGVDSTLKIQPAELGDSAVYLCASSLVADEQFFGPGTRLTVL.

The chain links TRBV12-3 or TRBV12-4 to TRBJ1-1; weak D call: TRBD1 (5 bases). V shed 5 bases and J shed 7 bases, with 14 bases lying between them. The CDR3 is 13 residues long. CDR3 DNA sequence: TGTGCCAGCAGTCCGAGACTGGGGGGTGAAGCTTTCTTT. This translates into CASSPRLGGEAFF.

The J gene is TRBJ2-7, the V gene TRBV18, with TRBD1 matching 12 bases. Germline trimming cut 3 bases from V and 3 bases from J; bases unmatched to any gene: 3. Germline values: CDR1 KGHSH, CDR2 LQKENI. The CDR3 length is 15 residues. The CDR3: CASSPGTGGGYEQYF. The CDR3 DNA reads TGTGCCAGCTCACCGGGGACAGGGGGCGGCTACGAGCAGTACTTC.

The chain couples TRBV6-6 to TRBJ1-5; D perhaps matches TRBD1 (6 bases). CDR3 length: 17 residues. The germline V gene has CDR1 MNHNY and CDR2 SVGAGI (reference sequence). Trimming took 7 bases from V and 0 from J, leaving 19 bases between them. CDR3 sequence reads: CASTRVTGMGSNQPQHF. CDR3 sequence (DNA): TGTGCCAGCACTCGCGTTACAGGGATGGGTAGCAATCAGCCCCAGCATTTT.

The chain carries TRBV2 and TRBJ1-1; D is uncertain. The germline CDR1 and CDR2 sequences are SNHLY and FYNNEI. The CDR3 is 13 residues long. V was shortened by 3 bases and J by 2 bases, with 7 bases between the two germline ends. CDR3 DNA sequence: TGTGCCAGCAGTGAGGGCGAAAACACTGAAGCTTTCTTT. It specifies CASSEGENTEAFF.

The chain is built from TRBV11-1 and TRBJ2-3; D is perhaps TRBD2 (6 bases). The CDR3 runs 16 residues. V was trimmed by 5 bases and J by 4 bases, leaving 19 bases between them. CDR1 is SGHAT, CDR2 FQDESV, per germline (reference sequence). CDR3 nucleotide sequence: TGTGCCAGCAGCCGTTTGGGGACGGGGGTTTCAGATACGCAGTATTTT. Amino acids: CASSRLGTGVSDTQYF.

This chain links TRBV30 with TRBJ1-1; D ambiguous. Per germline, CDR1 GTSNPN and CDR2 SVGIG (reference sequence). This CDR3 is 14 amino acids long. V was trimmed by 0 bases and J by 0 bases, leaving 8 bases between them. CDR3 region: CAWSVLDLNTEAFF. The CDR3 DNA is TGTGCCTGGAGTGTGCTTGACCTGAACACTGAAGCTTTCTTT.

This clone was detected only once. The rearrangement links TRBV6-5 to TRBJ1-4; D is undetermined. This CDR3 spans 13 amino acids. V was cut by 2 bases and J by 4 bases, with 5 bases left in between. Germline V CDR1 and CDR2: MNHEY, SVGAGI. Written as DNA, the CDR3 is TGTGCCAGCAGTTACCACAATAATGAAAAACTGTTTTTT. Translation: CASSYHNNEKLFF.

This clone occurred once. The rearrangement links TRBV2 to TRBJ1-6, with TRBD1 identical over 8 bases. The germline V gene encodes CDR1 SNHLY and CDR2 FYNNEI. This CDR3 has 12 amino acids. J gave up 9 bases and V 8 bases, and 3 bases lay outside the gene matches. The CDR3 spells CASGTGGSPLHF. CDR3 nucleotide sequence: TGTGCCAGCGGGACAGGCGGTTCACCCCTCCACTTT.

This clone was observed a handful of times. The chain uses TRBV2 and TRBJ2-1; the D is unclear. The germline CDR1 and CDR2 sequences are SNHLY and FYNNEI. Trimming removed 8 bases from V and 5 bases from J, with 7 bases in between. The length of the CDR3 is 11 residues. The CDR3 bases are TGTGCCAGCGCGCAGGACAATGAGCAGTTCTTC. Translating gives CASAQDNEQFF.

The J gene is TRBJ2-7, the V gene TRBV5-1; 7 bases align to TRBD1. The CDR3 spans 17 residues. Germline V gene data show CDR1 as SGHRS and CDR2 as YFSETQ. V lost 0 bases and J lost 6; bases outside the gene matches: 15. CDR3 sequence (DNA): TGCGCCAGCAGCTTGGGTAGCAGGGGGTACGGGTGGCGCGAGCAGTACTTC. Translated: CASSLGSRGYGWREQYF.

V and J are TRBV27 and TRBJ2-4, with 12 nucleotides matching TRBD2. Trimming removed 6 bases from V and 0 bases from J; junction bases left unmatched: 6. The germline CDR1 and CDR2 sequences are MNHEY and SMNVEV (reference sequence). This CDR3 comprises 17 residues. This chain's CDR3 is CASSPRLAGVAKNIQYF. The CDR3 bases are TGTGCCAGCAGCCCCCGACTAGCGGGGGTAGCCAAAAACATTCAGTACTTC.